The rows below give T cell receptor beta chains drawn from one sample of a study of blood T cell repertoires in COVID-19. The method was immunoSEQ multiplex PCR; TCRdb's version includes in-frame clones alone and lacks a portion of them. The sample holds approximately 76,000 clones, over 70% seen once. The sequenced sample consisted of peripheral blood. The receptors here all came from a woman in her seventies with acute or convalescent COVID-19. CDR3s include the opening cysteine and the closing phenylalanine or tryptophan. Each record gives: CDR3 protein, CDR3 DNA, V gene, D gene, J gene, clone size, CDR3 length. The D gene is left open where the match is weak. Clone size is given for some rows only: seen once, a few or many times, or a class if the clone is expanded.

CASSLGGTGDGYTF	TGTGCCAGCAGTTTAGGGGGGACAGGGGATGGCTACACCTTC	TRBV27	TRBD1	TRBJ1-2	few	14
CASSLDAIPGEQYF	TGTGCCAGCAGCTTAGATGCGATTCCAGGGGAGCAGTACTTC	TRBV7-6	NA	TRBJ2-7	NA	14
CATTRGEQYF	TGTGCCACCACCCGGGGGGAGCAGTACTTC	TRBV6-5	NA	TRBJ2-7	NA	10
CASSPTGQAGPLHF	TGTGCCAGCAGCCCAACCGGACAAGCGGGACCCCTCCACTTT	TRBV14	NA	TRBJ1-6	once	14
CASSLGGQGAIGYTF	TGCGCCAGCAGCTTGGGAGGGCAGGGGGCCATTGGCTACACCTTC	TRBV5-1	TRBD1	TRBJ1-2	few	15
CASHNRNTIYF	TGTGCCTCCCACAACAGAAACACCATATATTTT	TRBV28	NA	TRBJ1-3	NA	11
CASSVAGGTLMSYNEQFF	TGTGCCAGCAGCGTAGCGGGCGGGACTCTTATGTCCTACAATGAGCAGTTCTTC	TRBV9	NA	TRBJ2-1	NA	18
CASSFEDVGGTKLFF	TGTGCCAGCAGCTTTGAAGACGTTGGGGGGACAAAACTGTTTTTT	TRBV7-6	NA	TRBJ1-4	once	15
CASSYSQGSQPQHF	TGTGCCAGCAGTTACTCGCAGGGGAGTCAGCCCCAGCATTTT	TRBV6-6	NA	TRBJ1-5	once	14
CASSLNGGWEQYF	TGCGCCAGCAGCTTGAACGGGGGTTGGGAGCAGTACTTC	TRBV5-1	NA	TRBJ2-7	once	13
CAWSVLDRGRELFF	TGTGCCTGGAGTGTGCTGGACAGGGGCCGGGAGCTGTTTTTT	TRBV30	TRBD1	TRBJ2-2	NA	14
CASSRQGWSNEKLFF	TGTGCCAGCAGTCGCCAGGGGTGGTCTAATGAAAAACTGTTTTTT	TRBV9	NA	TRBJ1-4	NA	15
CASSQTGGNTEAFF	TGTGCCAGTAGTCAAACAGGGGGGAACACTGAAGCTTTCTTT	TRBV19	TRBD1	TRBJ1-1	once	14
CATSRGGNRGNEQYF	TGTGCCACCAGCAGGGGGGGAAACAGGGGCAACGAGCAGTACTTC	TRBV15	NA	TRBJ2-7	NA	15
CASIIRTGSFANTGELFF	TGTGCCAGTATAATTAGAACAGGGAGCTTCGCGAACACCGGGGAGCTGTTTTTT	TRBV19	NA	TRBJ2-2	few	18
CASSPGSTGYSNQPQHF	TGTGCCAGCTCACCCGGCTCTACAGGGTATAGCAATCAGCCCCAGCATTTT	TRBV18	NA	TRBJ1-5	NA	17
CASSKSTSGVYNEQFF	TGTGCCAGCAGCAAATCTACTAGCGGGGTTTACAATGAGCAGTTCTTC	TRBV6-2/TRBV6-3	TRBD2	TRBJ2-1	NA	16
CASSNTADTQYF	TGTGCCAGCAGCAATACGGCAGATACGCAGTATTTT	TRBV11-2	NA	TRBJ2-3	NA	12
CASSQDQDSGANVLTF	TGCGCCAGCAGCCAAGATCAGGACTCTGGGGCCAACGTCCTGACTTTC	TRBV4-1	NA	TRBJ2-6	NA	16
CASSPRPTGNYGYTF	TGCGCCAGCAGCCCGAGACCGACAGGGAACTATGGCTACACCTTC	TRBV5-1	TRBD1	TRBJ1-2	NA	15
CASSPGGGRGTYEQYF	TGTGCCAGCAGCCCGGGGGGCGGGAGGGGAACCTACGAGCAGTACTTC	TRBV5-4	TRBD2	TRBJ2-7	NA	16
CASSPTGTNYGYTF	TGTGCCAGCAGCCCAACAGGGACTAACTATGGCTACACCTTC	TRBV3-1/TRBV3-2	NA	TRBJ1-2	NA	14
CASRLADRGYGYTF	TGTGCAAGTCGCTTAGCGGACAGGGGCTATGGCTACACCTTC	TRBV12-2	NA	TRBJ1-2	NA	14
CASQGTSASYEQYF	TGTGCCAGCCAAGGGACTTCGGCCTCCTACGAGCAGTACTTC	TRBV19	NA	TRBJ2-7	NA	14
CASSPGTGTYEQYF	TGTGCCAGCAGCCCCGGGACAGGGACCTACGAGCAGTACTTC	TRBV5-4	TRBD1	TRBJ2-7	NA	14
CASSIRPNSNEQFF	TGTGCCAGTAGTATCAGGCCCAATTCGAATGAGCAGTTCTTC	TRBV19	NA	TRBJ2-1	NA	14
CATTTGGLSTDTQYF	TGTGCCACCACCACGGGAGGGTTATCCACAGATACGCAGTATTTT	TRBV9	TRBD2	TRBJ2-3	once	15
CASSAGTRPDNEQFF	TGTGCCAGCAGCGCCGGGACTCGCCCCGACAATGAGCAGTTCTTC	TRBV7-9	NA	TRBJ2-1	NA	15
CASSLGTGFRISYEQYF	TGTGCCAGCAGTTTAGGTACGGGATTTAGGATCTCCTACGAGCAGTACTTC	TRBV28	NA	TRBJ2-7	NA	17
CASSPQVDGSPLHF	TGTGCCAGCAGCCCGCAGGTTGACGGTTCACCCCTCCACTTT	TRBV7-2	NA	TRBJ1-6	once	14
CTSSPRQGGMNTIYF	TGCACCAGCAGCCCCCGACAGGGGGGGATGAACACCATATATTTT	TRBV1	NA	TRBJ1-3	NA	15
CASSLNSVGEYGYTF	TGTGCCAGCAGCTTAAACTCAGTGGGAGAGTATGGCTACACCTTC	TRBV9	NA	TRBJ1-2	once	15
CASSGGTGGYNEQFF	TGTGCCAGCAGCGGGGGGACAGGGGGCTACAATGAGCAGTTCTTC	TRBV9	TRBD1	TRBJ2-1	few	15
CAISSGGQVSNQPQHF	TGTGCCATATCATCCGGGGGACAGGTTAGCAATCAGCCCCAGCATTTT	TRBV19	TRBD1	TRBJ1-5	NA	16
CASSLEGGTYNEQFF	TGCGCCAGCAGCTTGGAGGGGGGGACCTACAATGAGCAGTTCTTC	TRBV5-1	NA	TRBJ2-1	NA	15
CASSSGGTDAFF	TGTGCCAGCAGCTCTGGCGGGACGGACGCTTTCTTT	TRBV5-6	NA	TRBJ1-1	NA	12
CASHDWTSGTEAFF	TGTGCCAGCCACGATTGGACGAGCGGGACTGAAGCTTTCTTT	TRBV27	NA	TRBJ1-1	NA	14
CASSQGGAGPQHF	TGTGCCAGTAGTCAAGGGGGGGCAGGGCCCCAGCATTTT	TRBV19	NA	TRBJ1-5	NA	13
CASSSTTDTQYF	TGTGCCAGCAGCTCTACCACAGATACGCAGTATTTT	TRBV7-2	NA	TRBJ2-3	NA	12
CASTLRTRAGELFF	TGTGCCAGCACCCTTCGGACTAGAGCCGGGGAGCTGTTTTTT	TRBV6-5	TRBD2	TRBJ2-2	NA	14
CASSLGLGGYQETQYF	TGTGCCAGCAGCTTAGGACTCGGGGGGTACCAAGAGACCCAGTACTTC	TRBV11-2	TRBD2	TRBJ2-5	NA	16
CASGLRGATEAFF	TGTGCTAGTGGTTTGCGGGGGGCCACTGAAGCTTTCTTT	TRBV12-5	NA	TRBJ1-1	NA	13
CATTPGEPGYGYTF	TGTGCCACTACACCCGGGGAGCCGGGCTATGGCTACACCTTC	TRBV6-5	NA	TRBJ1-2	NA	14
CASSLAGRGRVGNTEAFF	TGTGCCAGCAGCTTGGCCGGAAGGGGGCGAGTAGGGAACACTGAAGCTTTCTTT	TRBV5-6	TRBD1	TRBJ1-1	NA	18
CASNPGQGVGGYTF	TGTGCCAGTAACCCGGGACAGGGAGTCGGCGGCTACACCTTC	TRBV19	TRBD1	TRBJ1-2	few	14
CASSLIPGGIGDGAFF	TGCGCCAGCAGCTTGATACCAGGGGGCATTGGCGATGGAGCTTTCTTT	TRBV5-1	TRBD1	TRBJ1-1	NA	16
CASSQSQGNYGYTF	TGTGCCAGTAGCCAATCACAGGGCAACTATGGCTACACCTTC	TRBV19	NA	TRBJ1-2	NA	14
CASSWTGGLKNSPLHF	TGCGCCAGCAGCTGGACAGGGGGTCTCAAGAATTCACCCCTCCACTTT	TRBV5-1	TRBD1	TRBJ1-6	many	16
CASSHARLDYGYTF	TGTGCCAGCAGCCACGCCCGACTAGACTATGGCTACACCTTC	TRBV6-5	NA	TRBJ1-2	NA	14
CASSIAWEQPQHF	TGTGCCAGTAGTATCGCATGGGAGCAGCCCCAGCATTTT	TRBV19	NA	TRBJ1-5	NA	13
CSASRTGYNSPLHF	TGCAGTGCTAGTCGAACGGGTTATAATTCACCCCTCCACTTT	TRBV20-1	NA	TRBJ1-6	few	14
CASSYPGQYYQPQHF	TGTGCCAGCAGTTACCCGGGACAGTATTATCAGCCCCAGCATTTT	TRBV6-5	TRBD1	TRBJ1-5	NA	15
CASSTDRANTEAFF	TGCGCCAGCAGCACGGACAGGGCCAACACTGAAGCTTTCTTT	TRBV5-1	TRBD1	TRBJ1-1	NA	14